Each of the 20 T cell receptor beta chains below was sequenced from the same sample in a study of T-cell reconstitution after alpha-beta-depleted transplantation in children. Unique molecular identifiers were built into the TCRbeta library. TCRdb redid the calling of the PCR reads with MiXCR, one entry per CDR3 protein. This sample carries about 980,000 distinct CDR3 sequences, about 26% of them seen once, and the ten largest clones take more than 25%. The material sequenced was PBMCs, mostly from graft donor cells, taken 360 days after TCRalphabeta/CD19-depleted stem cell transplant. The receptor set was obtained from a boy in the first two years of life who had a stem cell transplant for SCID, so the T cells may come from the graft donor.

The chain carries TRBV27 and TRBJ1-6, with TRBD1 matching 9 bases. Germline-derived CDR1 and CDR2 are MNHEY and SMNVEV (reference sequence). The CDR3 spans 15 residues. Germline trimming cut 5 bases from V and 5 bases from J; bases unmatched to any gene: 4. The CDR3 is CASSPWTGDNSPLHF. DNA of the CDR3: TGTGCCAGCAGTCCCTGGACAGGGGATAATTCACCCCTCCACTTT.

The table lists this clonotype with a few counts. As DNA, the CDR3 is TGTGCCAGCACCCCTCGAGGTGGGGACACTGAAGCTTTCTTT. Encoded protein: CASTPRGGDTEAFF. V usage is TRBV12-3 or TRBV12-4 and J usage is TRBJ1-1, with D hard to call. V shed 7 bases and J shed 3 bases, with 15 bases lying between them. There are 14 residues in the CDR3.

This clonotype was seen only a few times. The chain employs TRBV10-3 and TRBJ2-3; a weak D match, TRBD1 (6 bases). From germline, CDR1 is ENHRY and CDR2 SYGVKD. There are 13 residues in the CDR3. V was shortened by 8 bases and J by 3 bases, with 12 bases between the two germline ends. In nucleotides, the CDR3 is TGTGCCATCGGGGGCACAGGGACAGATACGCAGTATTTT. This encodes CAIGGTGTDTQYF.

The rearrangement uses TRBV2 and TRBJ2-7; no reliable D call. The CDR3 totals 13 residues. Germline values: CDR1 SNHLY, CDR2 FYNNEI. V lost 4 bases, J lost 3 bases, and 10 bases lay in between. The CDR3 nucleotides read TGTGCCAGCAGTGTCGCCAAGTTCTACGAGCAGTACTTC. Translation gives CASSVAKFYEQYF.

The rearrangement uses TRBV12-3 or TRBV12-4 and TRBJ2-3; 11 nucleotides match TRBD2. V trimming: 4 bases; J trimming: 10 bases; junction bases outside the gene matches: 10. The CDR3 extends over 15 amino acids. In DNA form, the CDR3 reads TGTGCCAGCAGTTCCTCCGGGACTAGCGGTGAGGCGCAGTATTTT. Protein sequence: CASSSSGTSGEAQYF.

The CDR3 reads CASSLEMPDIASGNTIYF. In nucleotides, the CDR3 is TGTGCCAGCAGCTTAGAGATGCCCGACATAGCCTCTGGAAACACCATATATTTT. The gene calls are TRBV7-6 and TRBJ1-3; D gene ambiguous. In germline, CDR1 is SGHVS, CDR2 FNYEAQ. This CDR3 has 18 amino acids. The ends were cut back, 1 base at V and 0 bases at J, with 16 bases in the middle.

The genes are TRBV15 and TRBJ2-3, with a tentative D call TRBD2 (5 bases). Deletions cut 1 base from V and 5 bases from J, with 13 bases between. Looked up from germline, CDR1 is LNHNV and CDR2 is YYDKDF (reference sequence). The CDR3 contains 15 residues. The CDR3 reads CATSRGALERDTQYF. The CDR3 coding sequence is TGTGCCACCAGCAGAGGAGCACTAGAGAGAGATACGCAGTATTTT.

This clonotype was observed a few times. The chain joins TRBV6-5 to TRBJ2-5, with D unclear. Between the trimmed V and J ends, which lost 2 bases and 1 base, there was a span of 17 bases. The V gene's germline CDR1 is MNHEY and CDR2 SVGAGI. CDR3 length: 17 amino acids. The CDR3 sequence: CASSYTSVGNSQETQYF. The CDR3 DNA follows: TGTGCCAGCAGTTACACATCGGTGGGAAATTCCCAAGAGACCCAGTACTTC.

The chain carries TRBV25-1 and TRBJ2-7; 7 bases align to TRBD2. The CDR3 consists of 14 residues. After removal of 0 bases from V and 4 bases from J, the junction contained 3 bases not matched to a gene. CDR1 MGHDK and CDR2 SYGVNS come from the germline V gene. The DNA of the CDR3 is TGTGCCAGCAGTGAATATGGGGGGGGGTACGAGCAGTACTTC. Protein: CASSEYGGGYEQYF.

Written as DNA, the CDR3 is TGTGCCAGCAGTTACTCCCAAACGACAGCCTATGGCTACACCTTC. Its protein is CASSYSQTTAYGYTF. The chain has TRBV6-2 or TRBV6-3 and TRBJ1-2; the D gene is possibly TRBD1 (5 bases). V lost 0 bases, J lost 4 bases, and 12 bases lay in between. The CDR3 length is 15 residues. Germline lookup yields CDR1 MNHEY and CDR2 SVGEGT.

In its sample, this clonotype was seen many times. The chain uses TRBV20-1 and TRBJ2-5; D possibly corresponds to TRBD1 (5 bases). Trimming stripped 0 bases from V and 6 bases from J, with 17 bases between. Germline loops: CDR1 DFQATT, CDR2 SNEGSKA (reference sequence). The CDR3 is 15 amino acids. The CDR3 DNA reads as TGCAGTGCTAGAGATCAGGGCCTAAAGAGAAAGACCCAGTACTTC. This encodes CSARDQGLKRKTQYF.

The chain has TRBV5-1 and TRBJ1-1; tentatively, D is TRBD1 (5 bases). Germline V gives CDR1 SGHRS, CDR2 YFSETQ. V gave up 4 bases and J gave up 8 bases, with 9 bases separating them. This CDR3 contains 11 residues. The CDR3 coding sequence is TGCGCCAGCAGCGAAAACAGGGAAGCTTTCTTT. Amino acid sequence: CASSENREAFF. The full variable domain, its missing parts supplied by reference TRBV5-1 and TRBJ1-1, is KAGVTQTPRYLIKTRGQQVTLSCSPISGHRSVSWYQQTPGQGLQFLFEYFSETQRNKGNFPGRFSGRQFSNSRSEMNVSTLELGDSALYLCASSENREAFFGQGTRLTVV.

V and J are TRBV29-1 and TRBJ1-2; 9 nucleotides match TRBD1. The CDR3 length is 14 residues. V dropped 7 bases and J dropped 3; count of bases not matched to a gene: 9. CDR1 SQVTM and CDR2 ANQGSEA come from the germline V gene. For the CDR3, the DNA is TGCAGCGCCCGGGGACAGGGAAATCACTATGGCTACACCTTC. Translating it yields CSARGQGNHYGYTF.

The sample holds a few counts of this clonotype. The chain recombines TRBV20-1 with TRBJ2-1; TRBD2 is a possible D gene (7 bases). Trimming shortened V by 3 bases and J by 10 bases, and 16 bases separated the two germline ends. Per germline, CDR1 DFQATT and CDR2 SNEGSKA (reference sequence). This CDR3 contains 13 residues. The CDR3 DNA sequence: TGCAGTGCTAGGCCGGGGGGCCCTTCGGAGCAGTTCTTC. It is translated as CSARPGGPSEQFF.

V and J are TRBV9 and TRBJ2-2; no clear D. CDR1 is SGDLS, CDR2 YYNGEE, per germline. V gave up 0 bases and J gave up 3 bases, with 9 bases separating them. There are 15 residues in the CDR3. Here the CDR3 reads CASSVGNSDTGELFF. CDR3 DNA: TGTGCCAGCAGCGTAGGAAACTCCGACACCGGGGAGCTGTTTTTT.

This clonotype was detected only a few times. V gene TRBV20-1 combines with J gene TRBJ2-3; 7 bases agree with TRBD2. After removal of 4 bases from V and 1 base from J, the junction contained 11 bases not matched to a gene. Per germline, CDR1 DFQATT and CDR2 SNEGSKA (reference sequence). The CDR3 length is 16 residues. CDR3 sequence reads: CSAITFGGEGTDTQYF. The DNA for the CDR3 is TGCAGTGCTATCACCTTTGGGGGGGAGGGCACAGATACGCAGTATTTT.

This chain joins TRBV15 and TRBJ2-5; D not resolved. CDR3 length: 12 residues. Germline-derived CDR1 and CDR2 are LNHNV and YYDKDF (reference sequence). Trimming cost V 3 bases and J 3 bases, with 5 bases left between them. CDR3 sequence: CATSREEETQYF. The DNA for the CDR3 is TGTGCCACCAGCAGGGAAGAAGAGACCCAGTACTTC.

A few counts support this clonotype. V and J are TRBV29-1 and TRBJ2-5; D not certain. Germline V CDR1 and CDR2: SQVTM, ANQGSEA. V lost 7 bases, J lost 5 bases, and 20 bases lay in between. The CDR3 is made up of 14 amino acids. The CDR3 bases are TGCAGCGCATCACCCCTGATAATTTCGGAGACCCAGTACTTC. Its protein product is CSASPLIISETQYF.

The V call is TRBV15, the J call TRBJ2-7; TRBD2 matches at 11 bases. Germline V gene data show CDR1 as LNHNV and CDR2 as YYDKDF (reference sequence). Unmatched junction bases numbered 5, after V lost 2 bases and J lost 5 bases. The CDR3 is made up of 15 amino acids. In DNA, the CDR3 is TGTGCCACCAGCAGACTTAGCGGGGGGGCCGACGAGCAGTACTTC. Protein product: CATSRLSGGADEQYF.

This clonotype showed up just a few times. This chain connects TRBV12-3 or TRBV12-4 to TRBJ2-3; D uncertain. The CDR3 extends over 14 amino acids. V lost 3 bases and J 6 bases, leaving 13 bases between the germline ends. CDR3 in amino acids: CASSFGRYSDTQYF. The CDR3 DNA reads as TGTGCCAGCAGTTTCGGTAGATACAGCGATACGCAGTATTTT.